A selection of T cell receptor beta chains follows, all from one sample in a study of beta chain features in type 1 diabetes. Method: immunoSEQ multiplex PCR; TCRdb's copy keeps in-frame clones and lacks some. This table holds 300,000 to 400,000 clones, approximately 10% found once. Material: naive CD4+ T cells from blood. These receptors all come from a woman under 40 in good health. The CDR3 runs from the conserved cysteine through the conserved F or W. A D gene is named only where the DNA matches it firmly. Clone size appears in some rows only: once, few, many, or a class for an expanded clone.

d_gene,abundance,v_gene,CDR3aa
TRBD1,few,TRBV18,CASSPDRENTEAFF
NA,NA,TRBV29-1,CSVEGSWKTQYF
TRBD2,few,TRBV4-1,CASSQGSRGGPGDTQYF
NA,NA,TRBV18,CASSPSGGTEAFF
TRBD1,NA,TRBV4-3,CASSQEVRQGAYEQYF
NA,few,TRBV9,CASSVRDKRGGAEAFF
TRBD1,few,TRBV11-3,CASSRGTGGPKSAGELFF
NA,few,TRBV6-5,CASSYSGGTDTQYF
NA,NA,TRBV30,CAWSVGQGLHQPQHF
NA,few,TRBV7-2,CASRERASTDTQYF
TRBD1,few,TRBV5-1,CASSSDRAYEQYF
NA,few,TRBV7-9,CASSSTGTQYF
TRBD2,once,TRBV4-2,CASSLDFGSGSRTSYEQYF
NA,NA,TRBV4-1,CASSQDASGYYNEQFF
TRBD2,few,TRBV4-1,CASSQGTSGKAYEQYF